This T cell receptor (beta chain) came from a study of CD8+CD57+ T cells in acquired aplastic anemia. For the study at large: The average for DNA from sorted CD4+ and CD8+ cells was 3 to 3.5 ug. Broader study findings: The study identified about 30 CD8+ CDR3 sequences shared by patients and controls.

V lost 4 bases and J lost 2; bases outside the gene matches: 4. Germline CDR1 reads SNHLY; CDR2 reads FYNNEI. The CDR3 is made up of 15 amino acids. Researchers used genomic DNA as the template to profile TCR beta VDJ and CDR3. TCRdb used MiXCR to reprocess the reads, holding one entry per CDR3 protein. The sample lists 250,000 or so distinct CDR3 sequences; more than 45% were seen once. An expansion of CD8+CD57+ cells by flow cytometry had been shown in patients chosen for sequencing. The study sampled blood from patients who had received no therapy. The sample holds a few counts of this clonotype. Its antigen is undetermined.

The origin of this receptor is a human donor with aplastic anemia. The chain carries TRBV2 and TRBJ2-7, with 11 bases identical to TRBD2. Specimen: sorted CD4+, CD8+, or CD8+CD57+ T cells (not recorded which) from PBMCs. In DNA, the CDR3 is TGTGCCAGCAGTGTTAGCGGGGGGGCAGCCTACGAGCAGTACTTC. Its protein product is CASSVSGGAAYEQYF.